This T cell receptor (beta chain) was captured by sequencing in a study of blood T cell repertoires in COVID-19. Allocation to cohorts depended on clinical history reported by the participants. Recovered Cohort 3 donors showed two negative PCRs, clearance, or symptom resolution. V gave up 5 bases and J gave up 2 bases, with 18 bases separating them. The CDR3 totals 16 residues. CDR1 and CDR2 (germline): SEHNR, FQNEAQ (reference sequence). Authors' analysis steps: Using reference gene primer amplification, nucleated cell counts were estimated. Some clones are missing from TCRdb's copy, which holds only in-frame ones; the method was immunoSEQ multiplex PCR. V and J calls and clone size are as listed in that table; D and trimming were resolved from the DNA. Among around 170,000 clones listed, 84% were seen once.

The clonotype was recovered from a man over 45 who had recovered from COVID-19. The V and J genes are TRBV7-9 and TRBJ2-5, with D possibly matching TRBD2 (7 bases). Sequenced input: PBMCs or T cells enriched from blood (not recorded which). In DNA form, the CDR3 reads TGTGCCAGCAGCCCGATAGGGGGGGACGCACAAGAGACCCAGTACTTC. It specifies CASSPIGGDAQETQYF.